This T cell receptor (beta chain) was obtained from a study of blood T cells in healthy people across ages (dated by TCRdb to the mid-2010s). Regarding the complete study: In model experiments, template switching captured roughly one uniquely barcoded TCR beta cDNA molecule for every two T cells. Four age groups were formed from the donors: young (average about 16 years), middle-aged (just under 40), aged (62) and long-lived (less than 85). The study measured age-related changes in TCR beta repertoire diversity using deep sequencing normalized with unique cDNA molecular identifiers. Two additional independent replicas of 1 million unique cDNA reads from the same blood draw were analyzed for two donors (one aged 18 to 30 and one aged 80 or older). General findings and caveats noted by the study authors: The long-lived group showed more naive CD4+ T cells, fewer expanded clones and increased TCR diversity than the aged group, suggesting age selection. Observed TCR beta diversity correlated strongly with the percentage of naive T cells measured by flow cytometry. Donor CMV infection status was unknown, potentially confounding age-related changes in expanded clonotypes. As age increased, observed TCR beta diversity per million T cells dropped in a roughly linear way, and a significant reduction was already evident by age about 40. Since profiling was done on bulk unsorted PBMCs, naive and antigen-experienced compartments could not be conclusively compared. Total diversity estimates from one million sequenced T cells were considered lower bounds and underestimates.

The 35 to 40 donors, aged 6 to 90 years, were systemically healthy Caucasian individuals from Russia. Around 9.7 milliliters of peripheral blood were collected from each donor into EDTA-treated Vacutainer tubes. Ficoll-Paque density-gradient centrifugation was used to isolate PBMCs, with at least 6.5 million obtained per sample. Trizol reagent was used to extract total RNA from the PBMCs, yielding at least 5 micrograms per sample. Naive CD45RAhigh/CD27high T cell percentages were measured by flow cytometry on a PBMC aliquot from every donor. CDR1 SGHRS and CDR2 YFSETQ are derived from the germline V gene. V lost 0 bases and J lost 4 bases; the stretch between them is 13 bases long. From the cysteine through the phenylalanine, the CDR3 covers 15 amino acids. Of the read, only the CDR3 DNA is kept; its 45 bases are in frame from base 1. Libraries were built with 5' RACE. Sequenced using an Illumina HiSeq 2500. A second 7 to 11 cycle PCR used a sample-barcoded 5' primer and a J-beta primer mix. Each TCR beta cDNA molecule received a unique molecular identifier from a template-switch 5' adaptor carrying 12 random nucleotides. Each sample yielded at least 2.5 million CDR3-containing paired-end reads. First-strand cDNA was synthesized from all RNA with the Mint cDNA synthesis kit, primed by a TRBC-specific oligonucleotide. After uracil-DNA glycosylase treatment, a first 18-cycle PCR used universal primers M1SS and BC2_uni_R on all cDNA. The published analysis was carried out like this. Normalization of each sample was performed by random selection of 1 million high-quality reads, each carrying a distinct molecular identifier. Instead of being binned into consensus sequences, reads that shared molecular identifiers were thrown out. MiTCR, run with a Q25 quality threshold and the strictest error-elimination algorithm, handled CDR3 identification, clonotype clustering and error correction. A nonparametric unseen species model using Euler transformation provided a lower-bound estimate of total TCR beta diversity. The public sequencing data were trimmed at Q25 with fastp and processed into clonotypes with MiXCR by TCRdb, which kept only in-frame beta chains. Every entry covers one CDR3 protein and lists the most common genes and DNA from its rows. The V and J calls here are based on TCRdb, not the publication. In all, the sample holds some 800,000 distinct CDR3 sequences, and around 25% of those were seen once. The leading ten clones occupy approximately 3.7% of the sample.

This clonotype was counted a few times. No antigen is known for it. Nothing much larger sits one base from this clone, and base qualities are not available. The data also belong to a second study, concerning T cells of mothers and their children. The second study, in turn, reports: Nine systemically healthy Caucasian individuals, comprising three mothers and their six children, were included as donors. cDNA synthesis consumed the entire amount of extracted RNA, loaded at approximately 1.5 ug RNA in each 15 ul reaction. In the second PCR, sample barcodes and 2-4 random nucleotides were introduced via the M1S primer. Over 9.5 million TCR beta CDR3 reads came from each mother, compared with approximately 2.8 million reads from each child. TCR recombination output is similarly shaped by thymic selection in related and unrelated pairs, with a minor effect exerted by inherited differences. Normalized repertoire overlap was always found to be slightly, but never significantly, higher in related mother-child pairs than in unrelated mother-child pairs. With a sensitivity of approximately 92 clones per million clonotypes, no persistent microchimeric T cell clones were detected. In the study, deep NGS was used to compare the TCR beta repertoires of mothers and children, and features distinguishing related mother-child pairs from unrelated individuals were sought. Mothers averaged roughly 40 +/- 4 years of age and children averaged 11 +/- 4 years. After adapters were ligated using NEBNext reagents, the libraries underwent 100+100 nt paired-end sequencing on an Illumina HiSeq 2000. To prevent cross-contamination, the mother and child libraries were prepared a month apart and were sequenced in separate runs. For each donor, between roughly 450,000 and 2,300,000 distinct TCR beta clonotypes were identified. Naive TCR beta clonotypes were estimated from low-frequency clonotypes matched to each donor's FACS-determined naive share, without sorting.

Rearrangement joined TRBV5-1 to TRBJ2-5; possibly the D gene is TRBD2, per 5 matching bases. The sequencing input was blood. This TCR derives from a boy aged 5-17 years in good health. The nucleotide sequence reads TGCGCCAGCAGCTTGGTGGATGACTACCTAGAGACCCAGTACTTC. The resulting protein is CASSLVDDYLETQYF.